This T cell receptor (beta chain) was identified in a study of OX40 agonist ivuxolimab in advanced cancers. Repertoires were generated with immunoSEQ multiplex PCR, while TCRdb's copy carries only in-frame clones and drops some. The table has some 66,000 clones, 88% seen once. Trimming cost V 7 bases and J 6 bases; bases outside gene matches: 16. The CDR3 is 17 residues long. From germline, CDR1 is MDHEN and CDR2 SYDVKM. This sample comprised CD4+ or CD8+ T cells sorted from blood, obtained in a trial of the OX40 agonist ivuxolimab. The chain joins TRBV28 to TRBJ2-1; 9 bases fit TRBD2. The TCR originated in an adult with an advanced solid tumor such as melanoma, head and neck, liver or kidney cancer. The CDR3 DNA follows: TGTGCCAGCACTATTCGGGCTAGCGGGATTATTCTCAATGAGCAGTTCTTC. Its protein is CASTIRASGIILNEQFF.